These 31 T cell receptor beta chains originate from one sample sequenced in a study of blood T cells in healthy people across ages. The authors ran a second PCR of roughly 7 to 11 cycles using a sample-barcoded 5' primer and a J-beta primer mix. TCRdb analysed the 5' RACE reads with MiXCR anew, one entry per CDR3 protein. Among around 1,000,000 distinct CDR3 sequences listed, 35% to 40% were seen once. The specimen sequenced was blood. The receptors stem from a man aged 18 to 29 in good health.

V is TRBV6-2 or TRBV6-3 and J is TRBJ2-3, with 7 bases fitting TRBD2. The V and J ends lost 8 bases and 4 bases, in that order; junction bases with no gene match: 3. The CDR3 has 12 residues. Germline assignment: CDR1 MNHEY and CDR2 SVGEGT. CDR3 DNA: TGTGCCAGCGAGACTAGCCCAGATACGCAGTATTTT. As protein: CASETSPDTQYF.

The V gene is TRBV20-1, the J gene TRBJ1-5, with D unresolved. The CDR3 loop spans 13 amino acids. Trimming took 3 bases from V and 5 from J, leaving 11 bases between them. Germline-derived CDR1 and CDR2 are DFQATT and SNEGSKA (reference sequence). The CDR3: CSARADQYQPQHF. The CDR3 coding sequence is TGCAGTGCTAGGGCCGACCAATATCAGCCCCAGCATTTT.

The rearrangement links TRBV7-3 to TRBJ2-2; D is unresolved. Trimming removed 2 bases from V and 3 bases from J, with 13 bases in between. CDR1 is SGHTA, CDR2 FQGTGA, per germline. The CDR3 extends over 16 amino acids. CDR3 nucleotide sequence: TGTGCCAGCAGCTTACTGCTTGGCGGAGACACCGGGGAGCTGTTTTTT. Its protein is CASSLLLGGDTGELFF.

This clonotype was picked up a small number of times. This sequence joins TRBV20-1 and TRBJ2-3, with unresolved D. Trimming stripped 3 bases from V and 2 bases from J, with 12 bases between. This CDR3 contains 14 residues. Germline loops: CDR1 DFQATT, CDR2 SNEGSKA (reference sequence). The CDR3 DNA sequence: TGCAGTGCTAGCCCCCCCCAGCCCACAGATACGCAGTATTTT. Translating gives CSASPPQPTDTQYF.

The V call is TRBV7-2, the J call TRBJ2-3, with D possibly matching TRBD1 (5 bases). The V gene lost 4 bases and the J gene lost 3 bases, with 20 bases spanning the gap. The germline V gene encodes CDR1 SGHTA and CDR2 FQGNSA. The CDR3 sequence is 17 residues long. This chain's CDR3 is CASSSRQLRLKTDTQYF. CDR3 nucleotide sequence: TGTGCCAGCAGCTCCAGACAGCTACGCCTCAAAACAGATACGCAGTATTTT.

For the CDR3, the DNA is TGCAGTGCGAATACAGCGGTCCACAGCGAGCAGTACTTC. Amino acids: CSANTAVHSEQYF. J is TRBJ2-4 and V is TRBV20-1; D may be TRBD2 (5 bases). Matching the DNA end better, TRBJ2-7 makes the J call doubtful. The CDR3 covers 13 residues. CDR1 and CDR2 (germline): DFQATT, SNEGSKA (reference sequence).

The chain joins TRBV5-1 to TRBJ2-7, with 7 bases matching TRBD1. Germline assignment: CDR1 SGHRS and CDR2 YFSETQ. The CDR3 runs 15 residues. V dropped 3 bases and J dropped 7; count of bases not matched to a gene: 13. The CDR3, as DNA: TGCGCCAGCAGCTGGATGGACAGGAGAAACAATGAGCAGTACTTC. It encodes CASSWMDRRNNEQYF.

This clonotype is a singleton in its sample. This may be a read error, as it is one base from a much larger clone. The chain is built from TRBV27 and TRBJ1-1; D is unresolved. Deletions cut 1 base from V and 6 bases from J, with 15 bases between. The CDR3 length is 15 residues. Germline V gives CDR1 MNHEY, CDR2 SMNVEV (reference sequence). CDR3 loop: CASSLYKTPTAEAFF. For the CDR3, the DNA is TGTGCCAGCAGTTTATATAAAACCCCCACAGCTGAAGCTTTCTTT.

The genes are TRBV28 and TRBJ1-2; D perhaps matches TRBD1 (5 bases). Trimming pared 1 base from V and 3 bases from J, leaving 21 bases between. There are 18 residues in the CDR3. Germline CDR1 reads MDHEN; CDR2 reads SYDVKM. As DNA, the CDR3 is TGTGCCAGCAGTTTATTGGGGCTCGGTCAAGAAGCCGACTATGGCTACACCTTC. It translates to CASSLLGLGQEADYGYTF.

CDR3 sequence: CASSLAQQTEAFF. CDR3 sequence (DNA): TGTGCCAGCAGCTTAGCGCAGCAGACCGAAGCTTTCTTT. The genes are TRBV7-2 and TRBJ1-1, with D hard to call. CDR3 length: 13 amino acids. The V and J ends lost 0 bases and 8 bases respectively, with 10 bases between them. Germline V CDR1 and CDR2: SGHTA, FQGNSA.

A note on this clonotype: With a much larger clone just one base away, this may be a read error. The chain joins TRBV21-1 to TRBJ2-4; the D segment call TRBD2 is taken from the table without a DNA check. TRBV21-1 is annotated as a pseudogene. CDR3 length: 16 amino acids. The CDR3 loop reads CASNKSRAGYKNIQYF. The CDR3 bases are TGTGCCAGCAACAAATCAAGGGCAGGCTACAAAAACATTCAGTACTTC.

The V gene is TRBV4-1, the J gene TRBJ1-6; D is uncertain. In germline, CDR1 is MGHRA, CDR2 YSYEKL. The CDR3 loop spans 14 amino acids. Trimming removed 0 bases from V and 10 bases from J, with 10 bases in between. CDR3 nucleotide sequence: TGCGCCAGCAGCCAAGATGCCTTCGGCTCACCCCTCCACTTT. It yields the protein CASSQDAFGSPLHF.

The chain employs TRBV28 and TRBJ1-2; 7 bases align to TRBD1. J gave up 4 bases and V 7 bases, and 6 bases lay outside the gene matches. The CDR3 has 13 amino acids. The germline V gene has CDR1 MDHEN and CDR2 SYDVKM. CDR3 coding DNA: TGTGCCAGCATATACCAGGGGGGCTATGGCTACACCTTC. Its protein product is CASIYQGGYGYTF.

The rearrangement links TRBV7-6 to TRBJ1-6; tentative D call: TRBD1 (5 bases). V was pared by 4 bases and J by 4 bases, with 8 bases between. The CDR3 sequence is 14 residues long. Germline CDR1 and CDR2: SGHVS and FNYEAQ. The CDR3 sequence is CASSSEGYNSPLHF. The CDR3 DNA follows: TGTGCCAGCAGCTCAGAGGGGTATAATTCACCCCTCCACTTT.

The rearrangement uses TRBV6-2 or TRBV6-3 and TRBJ2-1, with no clear D. The V gene's germline CDR1 is MNHEY and CDR2 SVGEGT. Between the trimmed V and J ends, which lost 3 bases and 2 bases, there was a span of 14 bases. This CDR3 spans 16 amino acids. CDR3 nucleotides: TGTGCCAGCAGTTATGACCCCCCGGTCCCCTACAATGAGCAGTTCTTC. This sequence encodes CASSYDPPVPYNEQFF.

The chain links TRBV2 to TRBJ2-1, with a tentative D call TRBD1 (6 bases). Trimming removed 7 bases from V and 8 bases from J, with 12 bases in between. The CDR3 extends over 12 amino acids. The V gene's germline CDR1 is SNHLY and CDR2 FYNNEI. In DNA, the CDR3 is TGTGCCAGCACCCACAGGGCCCATGAGCAGTTCTTC. It specifies CASTHRAHEQFF.

Concerning this clonotype itself: Its ends do not fully match the called genes, so a read error is possible. The gene calls are TRBV29-1 and TRBJ1-1; D remains ambiguous. Germline lookup yields CDR1 SQVTM and CDR2 ANQGSEA. The CDR3 consists of 13 residues. DNA of the CDR3: TGTAGCGTTGAGGGCCAGCGGGACACTGAAGCTTTCTTT. Protein: CSVEGQRDTEAFF.

The chain uses TRBV7-9 and TRBJ2-3; TRBD2 agrees at 8 bases. Per the germline V gene, CDR1 is SEHNR and CDR2 is FQNEAQ (reference sequence). Trimming cost V 3 bases and J 2 bases; bases outside gene matches: 7. The CDR3 is made up of 16 amino acids. Here the CDR3 DNA reads TGTGCCAGCAGCTTTTGGGATAGCGGGGCCACAGATACGCAGTATTTT. This encodes CASSFWDSGATDTQYF.

This clonotype has ten or more counts. V gene TRBV6-4 combines with J gene TRBJ2-3; D perhaps matches TRBD2 (6 bases). V was shortened by 4 bases and J by 2 bases, with 19 bases between the two germline ends. Germline CDR1 and CDR2: MRHNA and SNTAGT. CDR3 length equals 17 residues. CDR3 amino acids: CASSAPGTGLLTDTQYF. The DNA for the CDR3 is TGTGCCAGCAGTGCTCCCGGGACTGGGCTTCTCACAGATACGCAGTATTTT.

The V call is TRBV3-1, the J call TRBJ1-2; perhaps TRBD1 as D (5 bases). The CDR3 contains 16 residues. Germline V CDR1 and CDR2: LGHDT, YNNKEL (reference sequence). Trimming took off 3 bases at V and 2 bases at J, with 16 bases between the two ends. CDR3 in amino acids: CASSQGPGSLNYGYTF. CDR3 coding DNA: TGTGCCAGCAGCCAGGGGCCAGGGTCACTCAACTATGGCTACACCTTC. Based on the CDR3 plus reference TRBV3-1 and TRBJ1-2, the full variable domain is DTAVSQTPKYLVTQMGNDKSIKCEQNLGHDTMYWYKQDSKKFLKIMFSYNNKELIINETVPNRFSPKSPDKAHLNLHINSLELGDSAVYFCASSQGPGSLNYGYTFGSGTRLTVV.

In regard to this clonotype: This may arise from a read error, as a much more abundant clone is one base away. This sequence joins TRBV10-3 and TRBJ2-5; the match to TRBD1 covers 10 bases. The DNA end favors TRBJ2-7, so the J call may be wrong. CDR1 and CDR2 (germline): ENHRY, SYGVKD. The CDR3 runs to 14 residues. The CDR3 DNA is TGTGCCATCAGTGAGCGAGGGACAGGGGACGAGCAGTACTTC. Translated: CAISERGTGDEQYF.

The J gene is TRBJ2-1, the V gene TRBV12-5; D gene unclear. CDR1 LGHNT and CDR2 FRNRAP come from the germline V gene. The CDR3 covers 11 residues. The germline V and J ends were trimmed by 7 bases and 7 bases, with 8 bases remaining between them. CDR3 region: CASDFSNEQFF. For the CDR3, the DNA is TGTGCTAGTGATTTTAGTAATGAGCAGTTCTTC.

Only a few counts were recorded for this clonotype. The rearrangement joins TRBV4-1 to TRBJ1-6; 8 nucleotides align to TRBD1. Trimming removed 3 bases from V and 8 bases from J; junction bases left unmatched: 6. The CDR3 totals 15 residues. Per germline, CDR1 MGHRA and CDR2 YSYEKL. DNA of the CDR3: TGCGCCAGCAGCCACCACGGACAGGGTTATTCACCCCTCCACTTT. It translates to CASSHHGQGYSPLHF.

This clonotype was observed a handful of times. V gene TRBV9 combines with J gene TRBJ2-2, with D unresolved. The CDR3 sequence is 14 residues long. Trimming took off 0 bases at V and 5 bases at J, with 8 bases between the two ends. The germline gives CDR1 SGDLS, CDR2 YYNGEE. The CDR3: CASSVGDTTGELFF. CDR3 coding DNA: TGTGCCAGCAGCGTAGGGGATACAACCGGGGAGCTGTTTTTT.

The chain combines TRBV6-1 with TRBJ2-4, with D possibly TRBD2 on 6 matching bases. Judging by the DNA end, TRBJ2-7 fits better; the J call may be wrong. This CDR3 region has 16 residues. Germline CDR1 and CDR2: MNHNS and SASEGT. Written as DNA, the CDR3 is TGTGCCAGCAACAGAGAGGTGGGGGGAGTGACCTACGAGCAGTACTTC. It encodes CASNREVGGVTYEQYF.

This chain links TRBV12-3 or TRBV12-4 with TRBJ1-5, with 10 positions matching TRBD1. The CDR3 loop spans 16 amino acids. The junction had 6 bases not matched to a gene; V was cut back by 6 bases and J by 1 base. CDR3 in amino acids: CASSRQGAGSNQPQHF. DNA for the CDR3: TGTGCCAGCAGCCGACAGGGGGCGGGAAGCAATCAGCCCCAGCATTTT.

V usage is TRBV25-1 and J usage is TRBJ1-1; 7 nucleotides line up with TRBD1. Looked up from germline, CDR1 is MGHDK and CDR2 is SYGVNS. CDR3 length: 15 amino acids. After removal of 9 bases from V and 6 bases from J, the junction contained 16 bases not matched to a gene. The DNA for the CDR3 is TGTGCCAGTCGTCGACAGGGTGGGGGAAAGTCTGAAGCTTTCTTT. Translation gives CASRRQGGGKSEAFF.

This clonotype was recorded at least ten times. J is TRBJ2-1 and V is TRBV10-3; the D is unclear. The CDR3 has 15 amino acids. Deletions cut 7 bases from V and 0 bases from J, with 13 bases between. Germline assignment: CDR1 ENHRY and CDR2 SYGVKD. CDR3 nucleotides: TGTGCCATCACTGGTGACAAACACTCCTACAATGAGCAGTTCTTC. It translates to CAITGDKHSYNEQFF.

J is TRBJ2-3 and V is TRBV10-3; 9 positions agree with TRBD1. Germline V CDR1 and CDR2: ENHRY, SYGVKD. Losses at the gene ends were 6 bases for V and 5 bases for J; bases not matched to a gene: 6. This CDR3 has 14 residues. In nucleotides, the CDR3 is TGTGCCATCAGCCGGCGGACAGGGGAAGATACGCAGTATTTT. This encodes CAISRRTGEDTQYF.

J is TRBJ2-2 and V is TRBV28; no definite D call. CDR3 size: 15 residues. Trimming took off 5 bases at V and 0 bases at J, with 10 bases between the two ends. Germline V lookup: CDR1 MDHEN, CDR2 SYDVKM. The CDR3 region is CASSPLGSNTGELFF. The CDR3 nucleotides are TGTGCCAGCAGTCCGCTGGGGTCGAACACCGGGGAGCTGTTTTTT.

The rearrangement joins TRBV15 to TRBJ1-4; D gene unclear. The V and J ends lost 4 bases and 0 bases respectively, with 9 bases between them. CDR1 and CDR2 from the germline V gene are LNHNV and YYDKDF (reference sequence). The CDR3 loop spans 15 amino acids. The CDR3 here is CATSMVRATNEKLFF. The CDR3 nucleotides read TGTGCCACCAGCATGGTGAGAGCAACTAATGAAAAACTGTTTTTT.